Below are 8 T cell receptor beta chains sequenced from a single sample in a study of cytomegalovirus exposure and HLA in healthy donors. The PCR had 60 Vbeta and 13 Jbeta primers. Assay used: immunoSEQ multiplex PCR; TCRdb lists only in-frame clones, some missing. Among some 130,000 clones listed, around four fifths were seen once. Sequencing input: PBMCs. These receptors originate from a boy between 2 and 10 years old in good health and CMV-seronegative.

CDR3 protein: CASSLGPGQGGETQYF. For the CDR3, the DNA is TGCGCCAGCAGCCTCGGGCCGGGACAGGGTGGGGAGACCCAGTACTTC. The chain uses TRBV5-1 and TRBJ2-5; 9 bases line up with TRBD1. This CDR3 comprises 16 residues. After removal of 4 bases from V and 5 bases from J, the junction contained 12 bases not matched to a gene. In germline, CDR1 is SGHRS, CDR2 YFSETQ.

This chain uses TRBV18 with TRBJ2-5; TRBD1 is a possible D gene (5 bases). Germline V gene lookup returns CDR1 KGHSH and CDR2 LQKENI. The CDR3 has 14 residues. The V end was cut by 4 bases, the J end by 2 bases, with 11 bases between. The CDR3 sequence: CASSQDRNQETQYF. The CDR3 bases are TGTGCCAGCTCACAAGACAGAAATCAAGAGACCCAGTACTTC.

V usage is TRBV5-4 and J usage is TRBJ1-2; TRBD1 matches 11 bases. This CDR3 has 15 residues. CDR1 is SGHNT and CDR2 is YYREEE in the germline V gene (reference sequence). With V trimmed by 2 bases and J by 4 bases, 4 bases remained unmatched. DNA for the CDR3: TGTGCCAGCAGCTTCCGGGACAGGGGGTTCTATGGCTACACCTTC. Its translation: CASSFRDRGFYGYTF.

The chain recombines TRBV15 with TRBJ2-1, with D maybe TRBD2 (6 bases). Germline assignment: CDR1 LNHNV and CDR2 YYDKDF (reference sequence). This CDR3 is built from 13 residues. The germline V and J ends were trimmed by 5 bases and 6 bases, with 11 bases remaining between them. The CDR3 loop is CATSLGTVNEQFF. DNA of the CDR3: TGTGCCACCAGCCTTGGGACTGTCAATGAGCAGTTCTTC. The variable domain in full, completed from reference TRBV15 and TRBJ2-1, reads DAMVIQNPRYQVTQFGKPVTLSCSQTLNHNVMYWYQQKSSQAPKLLFHYYDKDFNNEADTPDNFQSRRPNTSFCFLDIRSPGLGDTAMYLCATSLGTVNEQFFGPGTRLTVL.

The gene calls are TRBV9 and TRBJ2-1; a weak D match, TRBD2 (5 bases). Trimming removed 4 bases at V and 8 bases at J, with 19 bases between. The CDR3 is 15 residues long. Looked up from germline, CDR1 is SGDLS and CDR2 is YYNGEE. The CDR3, as DNA: TGTGCCAGCAGCCTTGACGTCGGGATCATGGATGAGCAGTTCTTC. Translation gives CASSLDVGIMDEQFF.

A remark on this clone: The identical CDR3 is also encoded by other nucleotide sequences in the sample. The V and J genes are TRBV7-3 and TRBJ2-7; D is perhaps TRBD2 (7 bases). CDR1 is SGHTA, CDR2 FQGTGA, per germline. V lost 1 base to trimming and J lost 2 bases, with 15 bases between them. This CDR3 is 16 amino acids long. CDR3 amino acids: CASSLNGGATPYEQYF. In nucleotides, the CDR3 is TGTGCCAGCAGCTTAAATGGGGGGGCGACTCCCTACGAGCAGTACTTC.

This chain uses TRBV7-8 with TRBJ1-5, with 7 nucleotides matching TRBD1. J lost 4 bases, V lost 3 bases, and 0 bases had no gene match. The germline V gene has CDR1 SGHVS and CDR2 FQNEAQ. This CDR3 has 13 residues. The CDR3 reads CASSLTGNQPQHF. The CDR3, as DNA: TGTGCCAGCAGCTTGACAGGGAATCAGCCCCAGCATTTT.

V gene TRBV7-9 combines with J gene TRBJ2-3; 9 positions agree with TRBD2. Looked up from germline, CDR1 is SEHNR and CDR2 is FQNEAQ (reference sequence). The CDR3 is made up of 17 amino acids. J lost 2 bases, V lost 2 bases, and 8 bases had no gene match. For the CDR3, the DNA is TGTGCCAGCAGCTTACCCACTAGCGGGTACCCCACAGATACGCAGTATTTT. Translation gives CASSLPTSGYPTDTQYF.